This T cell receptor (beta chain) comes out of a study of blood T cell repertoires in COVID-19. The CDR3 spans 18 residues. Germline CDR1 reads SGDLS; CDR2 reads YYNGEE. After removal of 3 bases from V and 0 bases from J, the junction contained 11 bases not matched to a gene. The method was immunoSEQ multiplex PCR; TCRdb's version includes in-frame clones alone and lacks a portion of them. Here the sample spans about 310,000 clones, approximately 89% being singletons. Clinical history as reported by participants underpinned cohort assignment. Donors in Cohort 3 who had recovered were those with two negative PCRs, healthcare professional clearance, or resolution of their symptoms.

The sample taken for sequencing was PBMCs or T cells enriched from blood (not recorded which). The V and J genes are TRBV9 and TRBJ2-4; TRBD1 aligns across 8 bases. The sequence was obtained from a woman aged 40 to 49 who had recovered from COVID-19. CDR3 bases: TGTGCCAGCAGCGCCCCCGGGACAGGAAGATTAGCCAAAAACATTCAGTACTTC. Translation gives CASSAPGTGRLAKNIQYF.